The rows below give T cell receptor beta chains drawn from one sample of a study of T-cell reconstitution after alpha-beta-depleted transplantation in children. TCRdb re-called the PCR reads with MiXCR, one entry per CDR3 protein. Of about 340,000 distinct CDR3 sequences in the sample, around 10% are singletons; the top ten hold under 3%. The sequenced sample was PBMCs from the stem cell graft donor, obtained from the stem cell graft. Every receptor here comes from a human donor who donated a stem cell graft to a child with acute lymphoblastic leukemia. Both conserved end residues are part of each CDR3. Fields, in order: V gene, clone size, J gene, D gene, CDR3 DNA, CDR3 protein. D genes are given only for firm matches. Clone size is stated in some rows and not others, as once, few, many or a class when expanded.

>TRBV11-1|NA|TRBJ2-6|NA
TGTGCCAGCACCTTCGGGACTCTCAGAAAGGCCGGGGCCAACGTCCTGACTTTC
CASTFGTLRKAGANVLTF
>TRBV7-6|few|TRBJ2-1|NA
TGTGCCAGCAGCTCCGGACGCTCGGAGCAGTTCTTC
CASSSGRSEQFF
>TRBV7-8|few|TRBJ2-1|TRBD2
TGTGCCAGCAGCTCGGGACTAGCGGGAGGCTATGAGCAGTTCTTC
CASSSGLAGGYEQFF
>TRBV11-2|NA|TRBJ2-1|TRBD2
TGTGCCAGCACCCGACTTAGCGGGGAGCAGTTCTTC
CASTRLSGEQFF
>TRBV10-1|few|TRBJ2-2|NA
TGCGCCAGCAGCCCTTGGGGCGTAAGATCCAACACCGGGGAGCTGTTTTTT
CASSPWGVRSNTGELFF
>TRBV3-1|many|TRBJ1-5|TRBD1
TGTGCCAGCAGCCAGACAGGGGGCAATCAGCCCCAGCATTTT
CASSQTGGNQPQHF
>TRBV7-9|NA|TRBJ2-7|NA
TGTGCCAGCAGCGAAGTACAGAGCTACGAGCAGTACTTC
CASSEVQSYEQYF
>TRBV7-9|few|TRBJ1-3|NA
TGTGCCAGCAGCCACTCTGACATGTCCTCTGGAAACACCATATATTTT
CASSHSDMSSGNTIYF
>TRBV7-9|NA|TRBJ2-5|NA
TGTGCCAGCAGCTTCCCCCAAGCGAGCCAAGAGACCCAGTACTTC
CASSFPQASQETQYF
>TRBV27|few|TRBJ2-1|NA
TGTGCCAGCAGTTTCCCAGAGATGGAGCAGTTCTTC
CASSFPEMEQFF
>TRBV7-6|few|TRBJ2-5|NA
TGTGCCAGCAGCTTAGGGGGGACGGCTGGGGAGACCCAGTACTTC
CASSLGGTAGETQYF
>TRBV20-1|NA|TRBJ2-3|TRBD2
TGCAGTGCTAGAAGCTCTGTCCTGTCTAGCGGGATGACAGATACGCAGTATTTT
CSARSSVLSSGMTDTQYF
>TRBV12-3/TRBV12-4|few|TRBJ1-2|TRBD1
TGTGCCAGCAGGTGGACAGGGGGTGACTATGGCTACACCTTC
CASRWTGGDYGYTF
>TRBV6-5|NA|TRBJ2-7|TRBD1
TGTGGCAGCAGTTACTTCGACAGGGGAGTTGACCACGAGCAGTACTTC
CGSSYFDRGVDHEQYF
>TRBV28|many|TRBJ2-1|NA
TGTGCCAGCAGTGCTTCGCACTCCTACAATGAGCAGTTCTTC
CASSASHSYNEQFF
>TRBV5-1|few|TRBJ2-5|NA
TGCGCCAGCAGCGAAACTAACAACGGACCGAACCCTCAAGAGACCCAGTACTTC
CASSETNNGPNPQETQYF
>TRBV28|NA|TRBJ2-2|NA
TGTGCCAGCCGGACCGGGACCTCTTTTTCCGGGGAGCTGTTTTTT
CASRTGTSFSGELFF
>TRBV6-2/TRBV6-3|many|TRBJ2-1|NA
TGTGCCAGCAGTCTAGACGGGACGGGCAATGAGCAGTTCTTC
CASSLDGTGNEQFF
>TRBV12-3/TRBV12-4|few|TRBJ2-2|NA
TGTGCCAGCAGTTATCGAGGAGGACCGGGCACCGGGGAGCTGTTTTTT
CASSYRGGPGTGELFF
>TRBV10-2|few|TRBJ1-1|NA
TGCGCCAGCAGTGAGTTACACAGTCCAATTATGAACACTGAAGCTTTCTTT
CASSELHSPIMNTEAFF
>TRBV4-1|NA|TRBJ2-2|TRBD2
TGCGCCAGCAGCCAGATGATAGCGGGAGCCTCGAACACCGGGGAGCTGTTTTTT
CASSQMIAGASNTGELFF
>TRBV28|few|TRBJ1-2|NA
TGTGCCAGCAGTCCTGGCGGGACTGCCGGCTATGGCTACACCTTC
CASSPGGTAGYGYTF
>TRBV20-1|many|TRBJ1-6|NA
TGCAGTGCTAGAGGTTCAGGGATGGGGTCACCCCTCCACTTT
CSARGSGMGSPLHF
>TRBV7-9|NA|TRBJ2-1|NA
TGTGCCAGCAGCTTAGCGTTTGGCAGCCCCATAAACAATGCGCAGTTCTTC
CASSLAFGSPINNAQFF
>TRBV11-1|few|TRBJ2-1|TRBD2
TGTGCCAGCAGCTGGGGGGGGTTCTACAATGAGCAGTTCTTC
CASSWGGFYNEQFF
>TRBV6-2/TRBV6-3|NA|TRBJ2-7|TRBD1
TGTGCCAGCAGTTACTCGGTTTCCGGGACAGGGATCAACGAGCAGTACTTC
CASSYSVSGTGINEQYF
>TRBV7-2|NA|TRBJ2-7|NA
TGTGCCAGCAGCCAACCAGGGGAAGGGGCCTACGAGCAGTACTTC
CASSQPGEGAYEQYF
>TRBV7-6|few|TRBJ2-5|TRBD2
TGTGCCAGCAGCTTAGAGATTCTAGCGGGACCGGAGACCCAGTACTTC
CASSLEILAGPETQYF
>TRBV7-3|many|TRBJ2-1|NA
TGTGCCAGCAGCTTAGTCACGAGCTCCTACAATGAGCAGTTCTTC
CASSLVTSSYNEQFF
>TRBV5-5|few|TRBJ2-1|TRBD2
TGTGCCAGCAGCCCGGGACTAGCGTTGTACAATGAGCAGTTCTTC
CASSPGLALYNEQFF
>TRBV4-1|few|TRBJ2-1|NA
TGCGCCAGCAGCCCCGGGACCTCTGGTATCGACAATGAGCAGTTCTTC
CASSPGTSGIDNEQFF
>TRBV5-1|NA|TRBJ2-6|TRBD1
TGCGCCAGCAGCCCGACGACAGGGGCTGGGGCCAACGTCCTGACTTTC
CASSPTTGAGANVLTF
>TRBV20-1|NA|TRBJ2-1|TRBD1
TGCAGTGCTAGCCTCTCTTCCCCGGGACAGGGGTTCTACAATGAGCAGTTCTTC
CSASLSSPGQGFYNEQFF
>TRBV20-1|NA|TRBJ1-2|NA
TGCAGTGCCCCTATACAGGGTCGCAACTATGGCTACACCTTC
CSAPIQGRNYGYTF
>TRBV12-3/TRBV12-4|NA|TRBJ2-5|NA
TGTGCCAGCAGTGTTGGCCCGGCGATCCAGTACTTC
CASSVGPAIQYF
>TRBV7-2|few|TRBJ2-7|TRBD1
TGTGCCAGCAGCTCGTACGGGACAGACTACGAGCAGTACTTC
CASSSYGTDYEQYF
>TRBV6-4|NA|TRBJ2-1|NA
TGTGCCAGCGGTCGGCCCTACAATGAGCAGTTCTTC
CASGRPYNEQFF
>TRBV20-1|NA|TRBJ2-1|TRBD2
TGCAGTGCTATCCGAGCGGGAGGAGGGAATGAGCAGTTCTTC
CSAIRAGGGNEQFF
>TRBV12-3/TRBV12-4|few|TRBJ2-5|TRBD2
TGTGCCAGCTCACCGGGGGGACTAGCGGGATCCCAAGAGACCCAGTACTTC
CASSPGGLAGSQETQYF
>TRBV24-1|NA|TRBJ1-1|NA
TGTGCCACCAGTGATTGGCAGAACACTGAAGCTTTCTTT
CATSDWQNTEAFF
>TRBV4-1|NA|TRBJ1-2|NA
TGCGCCAGCAGCCAAGAGGGGCCGCGCGGTCGTGGCTACACCTTC
CASSQEGPRGRGYTF
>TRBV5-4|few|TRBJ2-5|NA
TGTGCCAGCAGCTCGAGGGAGACAGACCAAGAGACCCAGTACTTC
CASSSRETDQETQYF
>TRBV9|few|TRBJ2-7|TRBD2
TGTGCCAGCAGCGGAGGGACTAGCGCCTACGAGCAGTACTTC
CASSGGTSAYEQYF
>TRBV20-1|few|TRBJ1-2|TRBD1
TGCAGTGCTAGACAAGACAGGGGGTCCTATGGCTACACCTTC
CSARQDRGSYGYTF
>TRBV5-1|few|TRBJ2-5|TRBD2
TGCGCCAGCAGCTTGGCTGGGGGAGGGGTACAAGAGACCCAGTACTTC
CASSLAGGGVQETQYF
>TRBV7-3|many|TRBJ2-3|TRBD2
TGTGCCAGCAGCCCCTCGGGAGGGGGGGGTGCAGATACGCAGTATTTT
CASSPSGGGGADTQYF
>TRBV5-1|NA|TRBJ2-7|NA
TGCGCCAGCCATCAGGGGGGGACAGGTGCCTACGAGCAGTACTTC
CASHQGGTGAYEQYF
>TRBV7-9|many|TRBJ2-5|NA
TGTGCCAGCAGCTTAGCGTACACTTCACAAGAGACCCAGTACTTC
CASSLAYTSQETQYF
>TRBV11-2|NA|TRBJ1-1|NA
TGTGCCAGCAGGCGAGACACTCCCGAAGACACTGAAGCTTTCTTT
CASRRDTPEDTEAFF
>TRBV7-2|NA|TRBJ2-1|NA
TGTGCCAGCAGCTTAGGCGCCCAGCGGGCATCCTACAATGAGCAGTTCTTC
CASSLGAQRASYNEQFF
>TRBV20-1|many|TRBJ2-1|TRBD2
TGCAGTGCTCCTAGCGGGAGAAGGGACTACAATGAGCAGTTCTTC
CSAPSGRRDYNEQFF
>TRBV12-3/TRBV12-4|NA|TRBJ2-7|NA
TGTGCCAGCAGTATAGATCAGGGTGAAACCTACGAGCAGTACTTC
CASSIDQGETYEQYF
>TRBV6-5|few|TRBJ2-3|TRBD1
TGTGCCAGCAGTTACTCGAGGGGGCCAGATACGCAGTATTTT
CASSYSRGPDTQYF
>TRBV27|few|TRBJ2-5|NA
TGTGCCAGCAGTTATAGGCCTCAGGGGACCCAGTACTTC
CASSYRPQGTQYF
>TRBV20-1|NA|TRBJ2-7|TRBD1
TGCAGTGCTAGAGATCCCTCCGGGCAGGGGGCATCCTACGAGCAGTACTTC
CSARDPSGQGASYEQYF
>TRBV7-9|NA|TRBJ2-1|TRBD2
TGTGCCAGCAGCCCCGCCGGGGGGAATGAGCAGTTCTTC
CASSPAGGNEQFF
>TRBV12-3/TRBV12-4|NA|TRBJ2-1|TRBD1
TGTGCCAGCAGTTCGGGGACAGAACTATTCTTC
CASSSGTELFF